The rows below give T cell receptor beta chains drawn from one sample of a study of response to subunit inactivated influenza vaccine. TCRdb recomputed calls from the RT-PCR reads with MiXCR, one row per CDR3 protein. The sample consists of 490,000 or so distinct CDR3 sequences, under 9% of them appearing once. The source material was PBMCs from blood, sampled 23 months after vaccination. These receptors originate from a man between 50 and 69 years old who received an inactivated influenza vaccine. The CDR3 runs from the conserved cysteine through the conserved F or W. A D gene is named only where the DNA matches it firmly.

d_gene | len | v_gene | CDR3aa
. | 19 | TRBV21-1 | CASSTQFRDRDGGPYEQYF
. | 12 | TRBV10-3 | CAISEPLGSYTF
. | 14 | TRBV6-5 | CASSYSTGEETQYF
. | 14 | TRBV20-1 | CSAVSGFVNTEAFF
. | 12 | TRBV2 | CASSGDGRGLFF
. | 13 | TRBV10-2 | CASRGRRTDTQYF
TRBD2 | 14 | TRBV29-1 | CSVKLAGLYNEQFF
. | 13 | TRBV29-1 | CSVETPFSYGYTF
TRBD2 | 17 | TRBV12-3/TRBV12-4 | CASSPFPSGSWSDTQYF
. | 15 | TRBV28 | CASSLVVAQAVEQYF
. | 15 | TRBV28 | CASSAIGGTYNEQFF
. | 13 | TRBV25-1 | CASSLGVKETQYF
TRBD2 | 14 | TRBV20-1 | CSARVSGGQETQYF
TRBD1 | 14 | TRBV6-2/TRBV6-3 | CASSYVTGSNEQFF
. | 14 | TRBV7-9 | CASSPLNPNYGYTF
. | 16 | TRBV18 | CASSPVGRTDHNEQFF
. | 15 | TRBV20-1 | CSASSGGSWDNEQFF
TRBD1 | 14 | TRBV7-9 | CASSGTGGVSPLHF
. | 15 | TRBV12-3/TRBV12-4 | CASSLQASANTEAFF
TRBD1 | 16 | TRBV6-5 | CASSYSSTGGGYEQYF
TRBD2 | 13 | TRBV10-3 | CATRLAGVDEQFF
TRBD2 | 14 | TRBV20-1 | CSATPGLLSYEQYF
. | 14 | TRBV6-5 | CATSYSRRSQKQYF
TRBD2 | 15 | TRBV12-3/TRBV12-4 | CASSFRTGGRGELFF
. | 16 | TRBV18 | CASSPGFPSGANVLTF
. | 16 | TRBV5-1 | CASSPKGGKIDTEAFF
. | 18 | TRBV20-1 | CSALFPLLGDRSQETQYF
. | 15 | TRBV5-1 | CASSASGPNQNIQYF
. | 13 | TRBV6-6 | CASNPRAGDTQYF
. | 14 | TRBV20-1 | CRASSLARDYEQYF
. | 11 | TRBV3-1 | CASSQGLEQFF
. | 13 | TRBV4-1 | CASSRTNFQPQHF
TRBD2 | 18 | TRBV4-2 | CASSQASSGGSSYNEQFF
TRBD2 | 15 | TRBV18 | CASRPLAENTGELFF
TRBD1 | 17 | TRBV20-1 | CSARGPRAGGYTYEQYF
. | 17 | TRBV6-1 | CASSGAPKGRENTEAFF
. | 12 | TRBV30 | CAWSWGTGELFF
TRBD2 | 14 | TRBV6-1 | CASSSGTTSYEQYF
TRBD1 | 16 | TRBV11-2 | CASSSVEGQGVNEQYF
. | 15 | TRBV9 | CASSVATGLNTEAFF
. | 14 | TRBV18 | CASSVRTDDQPQHF
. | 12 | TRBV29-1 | CSGVGLNTEAFF
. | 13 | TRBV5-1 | CASSLGNSYGYTF
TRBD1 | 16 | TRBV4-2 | CASSQDEDRTYNEQFF
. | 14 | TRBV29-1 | CSVGTEASYNEQFF
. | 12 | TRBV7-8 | CASSFQRAEQFF
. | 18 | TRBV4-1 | CASSQDFLGGRGYNEQFF
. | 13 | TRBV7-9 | CASSTAMDVGYTF
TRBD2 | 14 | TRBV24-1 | CATSDSRGAYEQYF
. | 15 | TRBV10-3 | CAIRGTGVSTDTQYF
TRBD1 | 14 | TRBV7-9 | CASSSGTGGYGYTF
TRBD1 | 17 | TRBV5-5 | CASSPDLGQLMNAEAFF
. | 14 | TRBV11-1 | CASSEDPTGETQYF